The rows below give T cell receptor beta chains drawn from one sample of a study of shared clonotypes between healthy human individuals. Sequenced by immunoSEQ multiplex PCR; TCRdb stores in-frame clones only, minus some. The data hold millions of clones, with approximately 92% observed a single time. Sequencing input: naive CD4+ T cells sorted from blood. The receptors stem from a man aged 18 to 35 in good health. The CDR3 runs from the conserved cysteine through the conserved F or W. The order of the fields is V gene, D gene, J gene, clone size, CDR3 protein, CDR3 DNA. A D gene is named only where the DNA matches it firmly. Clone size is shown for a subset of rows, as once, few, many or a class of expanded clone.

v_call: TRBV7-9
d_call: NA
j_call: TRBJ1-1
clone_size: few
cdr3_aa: CASSLMLEGEKAFF
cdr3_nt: TGTGCCAGCAGCCTGATGCTTGAGGGTGAGAAAGCTTTCTTT

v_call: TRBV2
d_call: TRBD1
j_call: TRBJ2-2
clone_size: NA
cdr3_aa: CASSRGQGYTGELFF
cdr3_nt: TGTGCCAGCAGCAGAGGACAGGGGTACACCGGGGAGCTGTTTTTT

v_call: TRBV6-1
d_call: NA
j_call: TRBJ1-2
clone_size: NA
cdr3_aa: CASSERGPSGVYGYTF
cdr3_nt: TGTGCCAGCAGTGAACGAGGGCCCTCGGGGGTCTATGGCTACACCTTC

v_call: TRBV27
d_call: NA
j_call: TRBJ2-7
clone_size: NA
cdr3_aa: CASSRSGTYEQYF
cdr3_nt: TGTGCCAGCAGTCGTAGCGGTACCTACGAGCAGTACTTC

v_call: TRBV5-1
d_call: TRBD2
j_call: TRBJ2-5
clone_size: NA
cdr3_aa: CASRGLAGGQETQYF
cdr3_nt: TGCGCCAGCAGGGGACTAGCGGGGGGACAAGAGACCCAGTACTTC

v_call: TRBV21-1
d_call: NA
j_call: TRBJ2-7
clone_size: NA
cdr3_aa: CASSKKVKAGVYEQYF
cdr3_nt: TGTGCCAGCAGCAAAAAGGTAAAGGCAGGGGTGTACGAGCAGTACTTC

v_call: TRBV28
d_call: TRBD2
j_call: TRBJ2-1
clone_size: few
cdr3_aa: CASSLSGGYNEQFF
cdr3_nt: TGTGCCAGCAGTCTCTCGGGGGGATACAATGAGCAGTTCTTC

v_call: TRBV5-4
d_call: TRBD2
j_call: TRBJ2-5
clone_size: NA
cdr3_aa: CASSLGTSGREETQYF
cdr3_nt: TGTGCCAGCAGCCTGGGGACTAGCGGGAGGGAGGAGACCCAGTACTTC

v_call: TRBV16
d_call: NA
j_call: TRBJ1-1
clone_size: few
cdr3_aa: CASSTTVNTEAFF
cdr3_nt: TGTGCCAGCAGCACGACAGTGAACACTGAAGCTTTCTTT

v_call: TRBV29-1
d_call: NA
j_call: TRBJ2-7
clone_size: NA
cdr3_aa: CSALQGGSYEQYF
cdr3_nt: TGCAGCGCCTTACAGGGAGGGTCCTACGAGCAGTACTTC

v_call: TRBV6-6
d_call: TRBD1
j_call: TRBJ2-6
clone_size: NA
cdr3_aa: CASTYRGLSGANVLTF
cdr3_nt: TGTGCCAGCACCTACAGGGGGCTCTCTGGGGCCAACGTCCTGACTTTC

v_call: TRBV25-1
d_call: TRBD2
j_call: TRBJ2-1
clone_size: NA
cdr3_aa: CASSDSTSGRGNEQFF
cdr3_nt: TGTGCCAGCAGTGATTCGACTAGCGGGAGGGGCAATGAGCAGTTCTTC

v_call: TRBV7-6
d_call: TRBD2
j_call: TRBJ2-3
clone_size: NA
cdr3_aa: CASSRLRDYDVDTQYF
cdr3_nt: TGTGCCAGCAGCCGACTCCGGGACTACGACGTGGATACGCAGTATTTT

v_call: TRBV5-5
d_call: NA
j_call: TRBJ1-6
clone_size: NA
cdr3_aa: CASSPGPLWGGRSPLHF
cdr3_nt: TGTGCCAGCAGCCCGGGCCCGTTGTGGGGGGGCCGTTCACCCCTCCACTTT

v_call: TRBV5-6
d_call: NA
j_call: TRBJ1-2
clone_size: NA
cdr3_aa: CASSGDRPYGYTF
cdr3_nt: TGTGCCAGCAGCGGAGACAGACCCTATGGCTACACCTTC

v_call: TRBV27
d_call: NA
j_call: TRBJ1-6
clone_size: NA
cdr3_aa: CASSPKPSKIPSYNSPLHF
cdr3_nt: TGTGCCAGCAGTCCGAAACCCTCCAAGATCCCGTCCTATAATTCACCCCTCCACTTT

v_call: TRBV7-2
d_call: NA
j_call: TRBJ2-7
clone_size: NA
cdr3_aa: CASSLSYEQYF
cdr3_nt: TGTGCCAGCAGCCTTTCCTACGAGCAGTACTTC

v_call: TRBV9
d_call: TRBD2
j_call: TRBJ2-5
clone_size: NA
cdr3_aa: CASSAGASGSGETQYF
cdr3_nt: TGTGCCAGCAGCGCCGGGGCTAGCGGGAGCGGGGAGACCCAGTACTTC

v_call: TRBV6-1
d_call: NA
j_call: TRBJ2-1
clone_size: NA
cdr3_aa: CASSERDWITNYNEQFF
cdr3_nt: TGTGCCAGCAGTGAGCGAGACTGGATTACTAACTACAATGAGCAGTTCTTC

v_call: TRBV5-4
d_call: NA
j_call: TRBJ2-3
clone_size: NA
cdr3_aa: CASSLSRGAGLDTQYF
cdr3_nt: TGTGCCAGCAGCCTATCCCGGGGGGCCGGTTTGGATACGCAGTATTTT

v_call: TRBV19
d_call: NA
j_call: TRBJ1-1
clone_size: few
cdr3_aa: CASSLAGSTEAFF
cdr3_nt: TGTGCCAGTAGTCTCGCGGGGAGCACTGAAGCTTTCTTT

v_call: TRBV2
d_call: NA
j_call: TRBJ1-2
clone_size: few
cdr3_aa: CASTGVRNYGYTF
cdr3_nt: TGTGCCAGCACAGGGGTGAGGAACTATGGCTACACCTTC

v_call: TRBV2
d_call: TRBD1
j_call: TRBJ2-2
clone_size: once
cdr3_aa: CASSLTRTGGSNKIRSNTGELFF
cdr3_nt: TGTGCCAGCAGCCTCACTCGGACAGGAGGCAGTAATAAGATTCGAAGTAACACCGGGGAGCTGTTTTTT

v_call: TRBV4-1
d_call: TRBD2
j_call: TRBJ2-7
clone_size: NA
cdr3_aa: CASSRTSGSPYEQYF
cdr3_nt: TGCGCCAGCAGCAGGACTAGCGGGAGTCCGTACGAGCAGTACTTC

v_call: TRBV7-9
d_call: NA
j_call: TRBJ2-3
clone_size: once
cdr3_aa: CASSLSGTTDTQYF
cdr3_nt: TGTGCCAGCAGCTTGTCCGGGACCACAGATACGCAGTATTTT

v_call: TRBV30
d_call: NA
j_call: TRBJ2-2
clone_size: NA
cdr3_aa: CAWREQPKIAGELFF
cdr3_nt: TGTGCCTGGAGAGAACAGCCTAAAATAGCCGGGGAGCTGTTTTTT

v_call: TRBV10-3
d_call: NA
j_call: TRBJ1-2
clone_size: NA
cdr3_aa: CAISESVIGGYTF
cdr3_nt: TGTGCCATCAGTGAGTCAGTGATCGGTGGCTACACCTTC

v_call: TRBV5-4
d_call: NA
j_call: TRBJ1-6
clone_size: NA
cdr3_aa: CASSLMTDNSPLHF
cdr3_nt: TGTGCCAGCAGCTTGATGACAGATAATTCACCCCTCCACTTT

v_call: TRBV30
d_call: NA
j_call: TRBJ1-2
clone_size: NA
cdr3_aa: CAWIEGSYNRGYTF
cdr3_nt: TGTGCCTGGATAGAGGGCTCGTACAATAGGGGCTACACCTTC

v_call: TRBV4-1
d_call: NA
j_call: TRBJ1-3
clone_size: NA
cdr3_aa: CASSQGSTRTGNTIYF
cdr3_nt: TGCGCCAGCAGCCAAGGCTCGACCCGTACTGGAAACACCATATATTTT

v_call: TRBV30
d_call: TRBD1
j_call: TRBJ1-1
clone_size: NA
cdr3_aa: CAWSAEQGHTEAFF
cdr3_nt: TGTGCCTGGAGTGCCGAACAGGGGCACACTGAAGCTTTCTTT

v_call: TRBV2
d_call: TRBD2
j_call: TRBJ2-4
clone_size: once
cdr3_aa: CASSEGTSGRIQYF
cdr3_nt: TGTGCCAGCAGTGAGGGGACTAGCGGGAGGATTCAGTACTTC

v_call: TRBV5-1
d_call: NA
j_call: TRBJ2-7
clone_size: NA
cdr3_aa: CASGGPGYEQYF
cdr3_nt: TGCGCCAGCGGGGGCCCCGGCTACGAGCAGTACTTC

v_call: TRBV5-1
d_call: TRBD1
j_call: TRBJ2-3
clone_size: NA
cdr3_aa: CASSLETGTGSTDTQYF
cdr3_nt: TGCGCCAGCAGCTTGGAAACCGGGACAGGAAGCACAGATACGCAGTATTTT

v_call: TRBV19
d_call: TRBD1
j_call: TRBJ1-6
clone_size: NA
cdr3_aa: CASSISGTVYNSPLHF
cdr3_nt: TGTGCCAGTAGTATATCCGGGACAGTCTATAATTCACCCCTCCACTTT

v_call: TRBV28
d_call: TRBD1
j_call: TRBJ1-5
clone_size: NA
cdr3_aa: CASSLTTQGGQPQHF
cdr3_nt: TGTGCCAGCAGTCTGACAACGCAGGGGGGACAGCCCCAGCATTTT

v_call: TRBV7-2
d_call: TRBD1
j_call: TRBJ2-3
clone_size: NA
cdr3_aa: CASSPGQGSTDTQYF
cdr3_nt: TGTGCCAGCAGCCCTGGACAGGGAAGCACAGATACGCAGTATTTT

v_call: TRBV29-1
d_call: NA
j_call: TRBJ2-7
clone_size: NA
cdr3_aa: CSVSSGVGEQYF
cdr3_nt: TGCAGCGTTTCCTCGGGGGTGGGCGAGCAGTACTTC

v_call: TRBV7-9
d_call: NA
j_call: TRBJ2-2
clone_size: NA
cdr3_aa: CASSLGIGELFF
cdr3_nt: TGTGCCAGCAGCTTAGGTATCGGGGAGCTGTTTTTT

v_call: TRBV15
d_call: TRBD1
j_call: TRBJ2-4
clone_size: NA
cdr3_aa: CATSRRPGTGSYIQYF
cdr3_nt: TGTGCCACCAGCAGAAGACCGGGGACAGGGTCTTACATTCAGTACTTC

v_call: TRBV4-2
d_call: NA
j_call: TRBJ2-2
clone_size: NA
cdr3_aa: CASSPANTGELFF
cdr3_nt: TGTGCCAGCAGCCCAGCGAACACCGGGGAGCTGTTTTTT

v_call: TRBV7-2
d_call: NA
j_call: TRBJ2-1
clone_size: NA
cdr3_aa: CASSKVGLAYNEQFF
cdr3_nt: TGTGCCAGCAGCAAAGTGGGACTGGCCTACAATGAGCAGTTCTTC

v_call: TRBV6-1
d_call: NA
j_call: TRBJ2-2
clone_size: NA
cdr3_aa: CASSTQWAGELFF
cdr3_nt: TGTGCCAGCAGTACCCAGTGGGCCGGGGAGCTGTTTTTT

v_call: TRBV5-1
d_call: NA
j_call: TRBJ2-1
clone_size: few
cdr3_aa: CASSPDYNEQFF
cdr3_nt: TGCGCCAGCAGCCCGGACTACAATGAGCAGTTCTTC

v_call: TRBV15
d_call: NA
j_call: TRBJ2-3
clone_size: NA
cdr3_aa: CATRSGGAEDTQYF
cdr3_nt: TGTGCCACCAGATCCGGGGGAGCTGAAGATACGCAGTATTTT

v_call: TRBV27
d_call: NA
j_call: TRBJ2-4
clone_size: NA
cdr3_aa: CASSKRLVGAKNIQYF
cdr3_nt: TGTGCCAGCAGTAAGCGTCTTGTAGGGGCCAAAAACATTCAGTACTTC